This is a list of T cell receptor beta chains from one sample in a study of OX40 agonist ivuxolimab in advanced cancers. The protocol was immunoSEQ multiplex PCR, while the TCRdb copy is restricted to in-frame clones and leaves out a portion. The table includes over 60,000 clones, 85% detected once. The sequenced sample was CD4+ or CD8+ T cells sorted from blood, obtained in a trial of the OX40 agonist ivuxolimab. These receptors originate from an adult with an advanced solid tumor such as melanoma, head and neck, liver or kidney cancer. Each CDR3 is given without its conserved first and last residue. The D gene is left open where the match is weak. Size is omitted from some rows. Given values are once, few, many or a class for expanded clones.

j_call clone_size d_call cdr3_length v_call cdr3_aa
TRBJ1-6 NA TRBD1 13 TRBV30 AWRNRGTGGPALH
TRBJ2-7 NA TRBD2 12 TRBV5-4 ASSLEREGYEQY
TRBJ2-7 NA TRBD2 17 TRBV27 ASSLRGREGRRNSYEQY
TRBJ2-1 once TRBD2 13 TRBV7-2 ASSLTTSGRNEQF
TRBJ1-5 NA TRBD1 12 TRBV2 ASRGRGGHQPQH
TRBJ1-1 NA NA 11 TRBV28 ASSSPGYTEAF
TRBJ1-4 NA NA 13 TRBV30 AWTGRSATNEKLF
TRBJ1-2 NA NA 12 TRBV9 ASSETGTVSSYT
TRBJ1-2 once TRBD1 14 TRBV19 ASRITGQAINYGYT
TRBJ2-4 NA NA 10 TRBV5-6 ASTSPFNIQY
TRBJ2-6 NA NA 13 TRBV7-2 ASSLEANRANVLT
TRBJ2-5 NA TRBD1 12 TRBV19 ASSPGQGSETQY
TRBJ2-1 NA TRBD1 12 TRBV27 ASSGQGIVNEQF
TRBJ2-2 NA TRBD1 15 TRBV5-5 ASSNERQGVFTGELF
TRBJ2-7 few NA 12 TRBV28 ASSLPRTPYEQY
TRBJ2-5 NA NA 10 TRBV5-8 ASSPPRETQY
TRBJ1-6 NA NA 12 TRBV7-9 ASSPLGGNSPLH
TRBJ1-1 NA NA 11 TRBV6-6 ASSPGRNTEAF
TRBJ2-7 NA TRBD2 11 TRBV5-4 ASRSGSSYEQY
TRBJ1-5 once NA 11 TRBV2 ASCYYSGQPQH
TRBJ2-7 NA TRBD2 14 TRBV7-2 ASSLVTSGRIYEQY
TRBJ1-5 NA NA 11 TRBV19 ASKDRSNQPQH
TRBJ1-1 NA NA 12 TRBV6-5 ASRPLGGSTEAF
TRBJ2-5 NA TRBD2 14 TRBV18 ASSPLSGGRQETQY
TRBJ1-2 few TRBD1 12 TRBV28 ASSLGQDVYGYT
TRBJ2-2 NA TRBD2 14 TRBV19 ASSIAGVNLPGELF
TRBJ2-1 NA NA 11 TRBV7-2 ASSSRDYNEQF
TRBJ2-5 NA NA 14 TRBV6-6 ASTRWDLGRRETQY
TRBJ2-7 NA NA 13 TRBV14 ASSQTSGRSYEQY
TRBJ1-2 few NA 14 TRBV4-2 ASSQDIGGTNYGYT
TRBJ1-4 NA NA 9 TRBV28 ASSLEEKLF
TRBJ2-7 NA NA 11 TRBV25-1 ASSDLGWGEQY
TRBJ1-6 NA TRBD1 12 TRBV6-1 ASLRQGGDSPLH
TRBJ2-3 few NA 11 TRBV7-9 ASSFRGTDTQY
TRBJ2-6 NA TRBD1 18 TRBV28 ASSEPGQGPVNSGANVLT
TRBJ1-5 NA NA 11 TRBV19 ASSILNNQPQH
TRBJ2-7 NA TRBD1 12 TRBV6-5 ASSYGQGAGEQY
TRBJ2-1 NA NA 12 TRBV15 ATSRDYTVQEQF
TRBJ2-3 NA NA 11 TRBV28 ASSSGGTDTQY
TRBJ1-1 NA NA 11 TRBV5-1 ASSHRQNTEAF
TRBJ1-1 NA NA 13 TRBV19 ASSSGALRPTEAF
TRBJ2-7 NA TRBD1 14 TRBV28 ASSPEGTGTTYEQY
TRBJ2-5 once NA 11 TRBV28 ASSYRGIGTQY
TRBJ2-7 NA NA 11 TRBV28 ASTDAGSYEQY
TRBJ2-3 NA NA 12 TRBV30 AWGGWRSTDTQY
TRBJ1-5 NA NA 13 TRBV18 ASSPEWSGNQPQH
TRBJ2-7 NA NA 13 TRBV5-1 ASSFGGTRSYEQY
TRBJ2-4 once NA 13 TRBV5-4 ASSHQRGLRNIQY
TRBJ1-5 NA NA 13 TRBV19 ASSIDRPNNQPQH
TRBJ2-5 NA NA 11 TRBV5-6 ASSQVSRETQY
TRBJ2-2 NA TRBD1 13 TRBV2 ASSERGTGTGELF
TRBJ2-1 NA NA 11 TRBV29-1 SVEVLSYNEQF
TRBJ1-1 NA TRBD1 11 TRBV9 ASSVEGTGRAF
TRBJ1-5 once NA 14 TRBV28 ASSSTGGGGNQPQH
TRBJ1-1 NA NA 13 TRBV5-1 ASSLGQGMNTEAF
TRBJ1-5 NA NA 14 TRBV5-5 ASSLNYREIRQPQH
TRBJ1-6 NA TRBD1 15 TRBV10-3 AISESGTGQGNSPLH
TRBJ1-1 NA NA 12 TRBV29-1 SVGEPRQVYEAF
TRBJ1-2 NA NA 11 TRBV2 ASSEGRQGGYT
TRBJ2-5 NA TRBD1 12 TRBV4-1 ASSFRTGQETQY